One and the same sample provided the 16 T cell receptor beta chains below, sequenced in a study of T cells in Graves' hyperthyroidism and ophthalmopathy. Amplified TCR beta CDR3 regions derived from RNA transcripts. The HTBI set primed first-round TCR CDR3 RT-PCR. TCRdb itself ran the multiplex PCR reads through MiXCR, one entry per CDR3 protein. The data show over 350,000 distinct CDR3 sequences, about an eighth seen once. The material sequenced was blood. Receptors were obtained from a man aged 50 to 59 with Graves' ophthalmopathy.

The CDR3: CASGIRDQGSYEQYF. The CDR3 bases are TGTGCCAGCGGTATAAGGGATCAGGGGTCCTACGAGCAGTACTTC. The chain uses TRBV6-1 and TRBJ2-7; weak D call: TRBD1 (6 bases). Trimming left V 8 bases short and J 1 base short, with 18 bases between. Germline CDR1 reads MNHNS; CDR2 reads SASEGT. The CDR3 sequence is 15 residues long.

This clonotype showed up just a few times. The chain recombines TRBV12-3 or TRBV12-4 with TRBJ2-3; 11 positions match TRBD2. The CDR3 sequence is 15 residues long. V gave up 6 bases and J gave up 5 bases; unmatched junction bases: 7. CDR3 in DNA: TGTGCCAGCAGGCCGGCTAGCGGGAGGATAGATACGCAGTATTTT. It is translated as CASRPASGRIDTQYF.

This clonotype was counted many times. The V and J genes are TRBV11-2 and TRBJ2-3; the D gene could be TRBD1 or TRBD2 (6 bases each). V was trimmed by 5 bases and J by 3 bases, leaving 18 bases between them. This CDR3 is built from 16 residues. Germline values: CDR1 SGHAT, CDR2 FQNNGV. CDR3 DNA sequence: TGTGCCAGCAGCCGGATTAAACAGGGAGGTACAGATACGCAGTATTTT. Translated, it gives CASSRIKQGGTDTQYF. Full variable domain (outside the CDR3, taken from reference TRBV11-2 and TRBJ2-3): EAGVAQSPRYKIIEKRQSVAFWCNPISGHATLYWYQQILGQGPKLLIQFQNNGVVDDSQLPKDRFSAERLKGVDSTLKIQPAKLEDSAVYLCASSRIKQGGTDTQYFGPGTRLTVL.

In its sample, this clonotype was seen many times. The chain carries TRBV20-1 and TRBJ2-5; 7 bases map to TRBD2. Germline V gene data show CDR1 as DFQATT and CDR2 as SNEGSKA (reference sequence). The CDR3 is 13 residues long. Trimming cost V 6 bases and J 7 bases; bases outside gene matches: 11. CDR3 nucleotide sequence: TGCAGTGCAACGACGGGGACTATAGGGACCCAGTACTTC. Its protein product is CSATTGTIGTQYF.

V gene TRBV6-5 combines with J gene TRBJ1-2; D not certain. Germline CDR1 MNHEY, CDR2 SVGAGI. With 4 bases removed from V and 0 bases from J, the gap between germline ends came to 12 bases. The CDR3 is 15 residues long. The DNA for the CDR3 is TGTGCCAGCAGTTTTGGACTAACAGCTAACTATGGCTACACCTTC. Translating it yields CASSFGLTANYGYTF.

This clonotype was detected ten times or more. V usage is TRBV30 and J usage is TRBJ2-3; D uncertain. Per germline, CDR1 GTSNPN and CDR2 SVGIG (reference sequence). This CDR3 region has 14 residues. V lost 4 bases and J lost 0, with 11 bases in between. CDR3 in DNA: TGTGCCTGGATGCGCGGTCTCAGCACAGATACGCAGTATTTT. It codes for CAWMRGLSTDTQYF. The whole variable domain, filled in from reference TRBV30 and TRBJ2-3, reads SQTIHQWPATLVQPVGSPLSLECTVEGTSNPNLYWYRQAAGRGLQLLFYSVGIGQISSEVPQNLSASRPQDRQFILSSKKLLLSDSGFYLCAWMRGLSTDTQYFGPGTRLTVL.

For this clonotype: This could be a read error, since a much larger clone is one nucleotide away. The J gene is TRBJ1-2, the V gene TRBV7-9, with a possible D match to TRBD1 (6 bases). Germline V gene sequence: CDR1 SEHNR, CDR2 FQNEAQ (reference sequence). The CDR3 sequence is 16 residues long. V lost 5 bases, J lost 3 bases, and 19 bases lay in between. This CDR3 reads CASSQKIRGRDYGYTF. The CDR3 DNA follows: TGTGCCAGCAGCCAGAAGATCAGGGGTAGAGACTATGGCTACACCTTC.

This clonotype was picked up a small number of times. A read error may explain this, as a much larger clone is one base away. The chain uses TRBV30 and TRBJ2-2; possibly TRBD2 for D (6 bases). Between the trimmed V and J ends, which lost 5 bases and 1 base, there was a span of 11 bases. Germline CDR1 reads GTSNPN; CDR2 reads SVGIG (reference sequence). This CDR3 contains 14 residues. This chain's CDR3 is CAWDGGVNTGELFF. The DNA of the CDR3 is TGTGCCTGGGATGGAGGGGTGAACACCGGGGAGCTGTTTTTT.

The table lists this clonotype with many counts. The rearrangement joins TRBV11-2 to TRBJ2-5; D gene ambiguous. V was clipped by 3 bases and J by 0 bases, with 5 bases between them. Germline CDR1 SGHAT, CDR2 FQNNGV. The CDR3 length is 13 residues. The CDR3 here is CASSFGYQETQYF. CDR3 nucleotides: TGTGCCAGCAGCTTCGGGTACCAAGAGACCCAGTACTTC.

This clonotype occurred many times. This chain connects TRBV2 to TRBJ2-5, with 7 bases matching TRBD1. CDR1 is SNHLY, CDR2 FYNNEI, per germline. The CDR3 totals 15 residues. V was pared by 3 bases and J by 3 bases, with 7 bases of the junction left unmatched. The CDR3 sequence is CASSEQSTGKETQYF. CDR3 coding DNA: TGTGCCAGCAGTGAGCAGTCGACAGGGAAAGAGACCCAGTACTTC. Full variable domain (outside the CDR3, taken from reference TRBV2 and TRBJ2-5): EPEVTQTPSHQVTQMGQEVILRCVPISNHLYFYWYRQILGQKVEFLVSFYNNEISEKSEIFDDQFSVERPDGSNFTLKIRSTKLEDSAMYFCASSEQSTGKETQYFGPGTRLLVL.

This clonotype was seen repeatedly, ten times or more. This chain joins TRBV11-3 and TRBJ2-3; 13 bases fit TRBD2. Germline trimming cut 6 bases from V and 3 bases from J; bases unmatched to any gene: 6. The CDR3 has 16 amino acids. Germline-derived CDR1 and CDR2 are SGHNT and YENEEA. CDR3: CASSRLAGGGTDTQYF. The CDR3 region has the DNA TGTGCCAGCAGTCGACTAGCGGGAGGAGGGACAGATACGCAGTATTTT. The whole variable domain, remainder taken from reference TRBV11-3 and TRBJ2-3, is EAGVVQSPRYKIIEKKQPVAFWCNPISGHNTLYWYLQNLGQGPELLIRYENEEAVDDSQLPKDRFSAERLKGVDSTLKIQPAELGDSAVYLCASSRLAGGGTDTQYFGPGTRLTVL.

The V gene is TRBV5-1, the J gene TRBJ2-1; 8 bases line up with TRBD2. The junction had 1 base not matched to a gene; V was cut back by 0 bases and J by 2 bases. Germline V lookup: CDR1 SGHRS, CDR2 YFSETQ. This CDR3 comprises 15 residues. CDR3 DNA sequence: TGCGCCAGCAGCTTGGGCGGGAGGCCCTACAATGAGCAGTTCTTC. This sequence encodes CASSLGGRPYNEQFF. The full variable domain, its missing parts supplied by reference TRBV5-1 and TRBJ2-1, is KAGVTQTPRYLIKTRGQQVTLSCSPISGHRSVSWYQQTPGQGLQFLFEYFSETQRNKGNFPGRFSGRQFSNSRSEMNVSTLELGDSALYLCASSLGGRPYNEQFFGPGTRLTVL.

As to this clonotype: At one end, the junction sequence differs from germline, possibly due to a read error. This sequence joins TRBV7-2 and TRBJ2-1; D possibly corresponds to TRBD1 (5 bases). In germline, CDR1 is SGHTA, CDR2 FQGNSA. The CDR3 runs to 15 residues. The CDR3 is CAGSEQGPAYNEQFF. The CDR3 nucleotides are TGTGCCGGCAGCGAGCAGGGTCCAGCCTACAATGAGCAGTTCTTC. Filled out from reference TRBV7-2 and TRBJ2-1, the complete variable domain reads GAGVSQSPSNKVTEKGKDVELRCDPISGHTALYWYRQSLGQGLEFLIYFQGNSAPDKSGLPSDRFSAERTGGSVSTLTIQRTQQEDSAVYLCAGSEQGPAYNEQFFGPGTRLTVL.

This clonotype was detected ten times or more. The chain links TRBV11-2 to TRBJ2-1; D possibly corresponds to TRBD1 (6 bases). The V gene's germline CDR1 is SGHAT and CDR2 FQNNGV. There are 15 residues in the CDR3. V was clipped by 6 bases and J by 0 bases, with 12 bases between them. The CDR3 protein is CASRPGELSYNEQFF. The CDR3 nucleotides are TGTGCCAGCAGACCAGGGGAACTCTCCTACAATGAGCAGTTCTTC.

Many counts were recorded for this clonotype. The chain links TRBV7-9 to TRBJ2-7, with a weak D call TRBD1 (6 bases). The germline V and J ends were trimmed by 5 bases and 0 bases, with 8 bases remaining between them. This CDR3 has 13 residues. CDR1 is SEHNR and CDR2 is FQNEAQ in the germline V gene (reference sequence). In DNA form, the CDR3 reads TGTGCCAGCAGCGGACAGTCCTCCTACGAGCAGTACTTC. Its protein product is CASSGQSSYEQYF.

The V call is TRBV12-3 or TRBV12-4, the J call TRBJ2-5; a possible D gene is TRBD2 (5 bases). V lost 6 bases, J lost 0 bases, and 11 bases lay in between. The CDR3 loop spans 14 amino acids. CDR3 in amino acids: CASRTTTDQETQYF. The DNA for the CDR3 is TGTGCCAGCAGGACTACTACAGACCAAGAGACCCAGTACTTC.